This TCR beta chain appears in the sequencing data of a study of beta chain features in type 1 diabetes. Across the whole study: All samples combined gave roughly 100,000,000 sorted cells for examination.

The CDR3 totals 15 residues. Trimming removed 0 bases from V and 7 bases from J, with 12 bases in between. The germline V gene encodes CDR1 MNHNY and CDR2 SVGAGI (reference sequence). In the case of this clone: The antigen remains undetermined.

Study results and limitations: Here, the possible influence of HLA type (on TCRB rearrangement) remained unresolved. More deletions and fewer insertions at VDJ junctions were seen in type 1 diabetes patients.

Isolated RNA was reverse transcribed in full, so expressed TCRB transcripts were sequenced. The data were produced by immunoSEQ multiplex PCR, yet TCRdb's version contains in-frame clones alone and is incomplete. The profile covers 200,000 to 250,000 clones, with less than 35% appearing a single time and roughly 4.1% taken by the ten largest. The rearrangement joins TRBV6-6 to TRBJ1-4, with a tentative D call TRBD1 (6 bases). Sequencing was performed on central memory CD4+ T cells from blood. The clonotype was recovered from a man aged 25 to 40 in good health. CDR3 loop: CASSYSGQKGEKLFF. The CDR3 DNA sequence: TGTGCCAGCAGTTACTCCGGACAGAAAGGTGAAAAACTGTTTTTT.